The sample holds many counts of the clone carrying this TCR beta chain. Antigen specificity is unknown. These data belong to a study of T cells in Graves' hyperthyroidism and ophthalmopathy. For the study at large: The initial diagnosis was the point when peripheral blood was collected, ahead of any treatment.

Study-wide results and limits: The majority of expanded thyroid clonotypes above 0.001 also appeared in blood. Stable hyperthyroidism and ophthalmopathy were separated using 13 V-J signatures.

Germline values: CDR1 SEHNR, CDR2 FQNEAQ (reference sequence). The CDR3 contains 14 residues. Trimming shortened V by 1 base and J by 5 bases, and 11 bases separated the two germline ends. TCR beta CDR3 regions were amplified from RNA. Researchers ran a first-round RT-PCR on the TCR CDR3 using the HTBI primer set. MiXCR was run by TCRdb on the multiplex PCR reads, yielding one entry per CDR3 protein. The sample records roughly 99,000 distinct CDR3 sequences, more than 15% being singletons. J is TRBJ1-1 and V is TRBV7-9, with D uncertain. Sequenced: blood. The clonotype was recovered from a woman between 45 and 60 years old with Graves' hyperthyroidism. CDR3 nucleotides: TGTGCCAGCAGCTTAGTCGGGGTTGATACTGAAGCTTTCTTT. This sequence encodes CASSLVGVDTEAFF. The entire variable domain, with the rest obtained from reference TRBV7-9 and TRBJ1-1, is as follows: DTGVSQNPRHKITKRGQNVTFRCDPISEHNRLYWYRQTLGQGPEFLTYFQNEAQLEKSRLLSDRFSAERPKGSFSTLEIQRTEQGDSAMYLCASSLVGVDTEAFFGQGTRLTVV.